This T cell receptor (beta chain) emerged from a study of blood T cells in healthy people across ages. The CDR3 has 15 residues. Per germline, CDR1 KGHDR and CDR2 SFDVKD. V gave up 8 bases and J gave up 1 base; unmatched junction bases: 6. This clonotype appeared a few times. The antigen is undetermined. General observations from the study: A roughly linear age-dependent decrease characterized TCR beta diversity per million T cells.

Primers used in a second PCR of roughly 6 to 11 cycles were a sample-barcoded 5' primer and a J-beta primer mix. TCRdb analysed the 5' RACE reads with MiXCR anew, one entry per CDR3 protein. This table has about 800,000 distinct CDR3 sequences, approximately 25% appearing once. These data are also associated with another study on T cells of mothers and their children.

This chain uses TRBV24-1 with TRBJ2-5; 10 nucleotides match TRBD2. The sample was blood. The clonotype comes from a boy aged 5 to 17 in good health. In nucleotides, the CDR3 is TGTGCCACCACCAGAAGCGGGAGGGCCCAAGAGACCCAGTACTTC. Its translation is CATTRSGRAQETQYF.